This T cell receptor (beta chain) emerged from a study of cytomegalovirus exposure and HLA in healthy donors. Study observations and caveats: Presence/absence analyses treated sequencing depth as roughly uniform across donors. Most TCR sequences were uncommon, yet certain public TCRs appeared in many donors.

V shed 4 bases and J shed 9 bases, with 16 bases lying between them. From germline, CDR1 is SQVTM and CDR2 ANQGSEA. The CDR3 covers 13 residues. A note on this clone: Its antigen is currently unknown.

PCR was performed using 60 Vbeta and 13 Jbeta primers. The repertoire was sequenced with immunoSEQ multiplex PCR; TCRdb's copy has only in-frame clones and lacks some. The sample records 150,000 or so clones, about 85% being singletons. The receptor's source is a male donor in good health and CMV-seropositive. Sequencing input: PBMCs. The rearrangement links TRBV29-1 to TRBJ2-1, with D possibly TRBD2 on 5 matching bases. The CDR3 protein is CSVVGAARGEQFF. In nucleotides, the CDR3 is TGCAGCGTTGTTGGAGCGGCCCGGGGTGAGCAGTTCTTC.